The T cell receptor beta chain described here comes from a study of T cell changes during pregnancy in multiple sclerosis. TCRdb's copy holds only in-frame clones and misses some; the assay was immunoSEQ multiplex PCR. The sample gives approximately 110,000 clones, roughly nine tenths of which show up once; 1.5% is in the top ten. Deletions cut 5 bases from V and 2 bases from J, with 15 bases between. CDR1 and CDR2 from the germline V gene are MNHEY and SMNVEV (reference sequence). The CDR3 has 15 residues. This sample comprised peripheral blood, obtained in the third trimester of pregnancy. V is TRBV27 and J is TRBJ1-2; tentatively, D is TRBD1 (5 bases). This TCR derives from a female donor with multiple sclerosis, enrolled in a pregnancy study. CDR3 nucleotide sequence: TGTGCCAGCAGTCCGTACCCGACAGTGAACTATGGCTACACCTTC. This sequence encodes CASSPYPTVNYGYTF.